A selection of T cell receptor beta chains follows, all from one sample in a study of T cell repertoires in cytomegalovirus infection. MiXCR was run by TCRdb on the reads, yielding one entry per CDR3 protein. This table holds under 200,000 distinct CDR3 sequences, roughly 9% found once. Sequenced sample: PBMCs. The receptors originated from a human donor in good health (CMV status not recorded). Some clones in this sample may be carry-over from other donors' samples. Each CDR3 is given with its conserved first and last residue. Only part of the rows carry a size: once, few, many, or a class if the clone is expanded.

clone size	J gene	V gene	CDR3 length	CDR3 protein
.	TRBJ2-3	TRBV29-1	13	CSVEWQGTDTQYF
many	TRBJ2-5	TRBV7-2	15	CASSSGRTFQETQYF
many	TRBJ2-2	TRBV11-2	14	CASSLKRNTGELFF
many	TRBJ1-1	TRBV28	12	CASTLRTEVAFF
.	TRBJ2-1	TRBV7-6	15	CASINAGGLYNEQFF
many	TRBJ1-5	TRBV6-2/TRBV6-3	15	CASSTFGGINQPQHF
few	TRBJ1-1	TRBV28	11	CASSWDRGAFF
many	TRBJ1-4	TRBV28	17	CASSFGAGEDFNEKLFF
many	TRBJ1-2	TRBV7-9	14	CASSLSARNYGYTF
few	TRBJ2-2	TRBV29-1	15	CSVEGPGLAAGELFF
.	TRBJ2-7	TRBV20-1	11	CSALLVYEQYF
few	TRBJ1-2	TRBV6-2/TRBV6-3	15	CASSYRIGTGYGYTF
.	TRBJ1-2	TRBV6-1	15	CASIEGGLSGYGYTF
many	TRBJ2-1	TRBV7-9	17	CASSSIVRTGSFNEQFF
many	TRBJ1-1	TRBV20-1	12	CSARGPARAAFF
many	TRBJ2-1	TRBV28	13	CASSSSLGNEQFF
.	TRBJ2-7	TRBV7-2	14	CASSLAGLAAEQYF
.	TRBJ1-1	TRBV19	12	CASSFGETEAFF
many	TRBJ2-5	TRBV7-2	14	CASSLAGGKETQYF
.	TRBJ2-1	TRBV3-1	18	CASSSPFRGGGSYNEQFF
many	TRBJ2-1	TRBV7-2	14	CASSLAPRGSEQFF
many	TRBJ2-1	TRBV7-8	16	CASSSTDATRGQGRLF
many	TRBJ2-3	TRBV15	16	CATSRFSGSSTDTQYF
few	TRBJ1-1	TRBV6-5	11	CASSYRSKAFF
.	TRBJ2-7	TRBV30	16	CAWSVRGHSRSYEQYF
few	TRBJ1-5	TRBV30	14	CAWSVAGAGQPQHF
.	TRBJ2-3	TRBV5-6	14	CASSSERNTDTQYF
.	TRBJ2-3	TRBV28	17	CASSFGIPTGGTDTQYF
many	TRBJ1-1	TRBV12-3/TRBV12-4	12	CASSSSRGRAFF
many	TRBJ2-7	TRBV28	12	CASSFGQSEQYF
many	TRBJ2-1	TRBV7-2	15	CASSPLRSGIDEQFF
many	TRBJ2-3	TRBV11-2	16	CASSSGLAGVTDTQYF
many	TRBJ1-3	TRBV7-2	12	CASSLNVRAIYF
.	TRBJ2-7	TRBV6-2/TRBV6-3	15	CASSYSSIFPSEQYF
many	TRBJ2-1	TRBV12-3/TRBV12-4	16	CASSLGALAGDGEQFF
few	TRBJ1-5	TRBV28	19	CASSPDRVKVDRSNQPQHF
.	TRBJ2-7	TRBV6-2/TRBV6-3	15	CASTVGLATWVEQYF
.	TRBJ2-3	TRBV6-1	12	CASSDPSDTQYF
many	TRBJ2-3	TRBV7-3	16	CASSLHRVTNTDTQYF
.	TRBJ2-3	TRBV29-1	13	CSVAANPTDTQYF
.	TRBJ2-2	TRBV7-8	12	CLSGWNTGELFF